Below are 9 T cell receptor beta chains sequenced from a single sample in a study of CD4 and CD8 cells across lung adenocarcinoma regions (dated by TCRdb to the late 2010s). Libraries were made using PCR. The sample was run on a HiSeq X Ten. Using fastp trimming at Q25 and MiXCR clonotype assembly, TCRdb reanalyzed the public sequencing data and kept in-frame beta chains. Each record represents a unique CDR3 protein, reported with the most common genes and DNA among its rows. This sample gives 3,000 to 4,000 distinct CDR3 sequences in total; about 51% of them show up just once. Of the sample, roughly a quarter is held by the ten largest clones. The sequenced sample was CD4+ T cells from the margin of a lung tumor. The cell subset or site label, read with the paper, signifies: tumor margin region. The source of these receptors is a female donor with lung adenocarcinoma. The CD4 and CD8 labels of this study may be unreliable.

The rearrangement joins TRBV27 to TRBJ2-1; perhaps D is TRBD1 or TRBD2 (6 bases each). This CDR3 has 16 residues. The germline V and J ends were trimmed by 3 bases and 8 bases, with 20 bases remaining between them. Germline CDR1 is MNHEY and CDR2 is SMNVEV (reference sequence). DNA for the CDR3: TGTGCCAGCAGTTTCTCCGGGGGCCCGTCTTACGATGAGCAGTTCTTC. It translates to CASSFSGGPSYDEQFF.

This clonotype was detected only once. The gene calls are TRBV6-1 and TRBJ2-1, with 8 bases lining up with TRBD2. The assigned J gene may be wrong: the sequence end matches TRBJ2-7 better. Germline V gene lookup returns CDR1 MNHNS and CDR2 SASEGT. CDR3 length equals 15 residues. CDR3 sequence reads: CASTLVWTSTYEQYF. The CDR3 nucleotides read TGTGCCAGCACTCTTGTTTGGACTAGCACCTACGAGCAGTACTTC.

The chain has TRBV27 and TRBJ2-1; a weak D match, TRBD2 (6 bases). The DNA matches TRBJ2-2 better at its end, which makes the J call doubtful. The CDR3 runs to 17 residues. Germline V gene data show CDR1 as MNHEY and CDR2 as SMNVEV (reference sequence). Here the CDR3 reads CASSQARGKSSYRELFF. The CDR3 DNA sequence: TGTGCCAGCAGCCAGGCCCGCGGGAAGAGCTCCTACAGGGAGCTGTTTTTT.

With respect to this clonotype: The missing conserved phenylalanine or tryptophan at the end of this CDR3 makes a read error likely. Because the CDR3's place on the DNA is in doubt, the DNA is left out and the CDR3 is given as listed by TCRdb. The CDR3 loop is CHSSQPILFYLEEI. This rearrangement joins TRBV1 to TRBJ2-5. TRBV1 is a pseudogene locus. Including both end residues, the CDR3 is 14 amino acids long.

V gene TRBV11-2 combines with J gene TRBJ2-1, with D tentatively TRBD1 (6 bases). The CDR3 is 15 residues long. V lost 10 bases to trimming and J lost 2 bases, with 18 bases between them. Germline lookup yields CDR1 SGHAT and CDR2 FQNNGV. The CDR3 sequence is CATNRELSTYNEQFF. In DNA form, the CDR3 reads TGTGCCACCAACAGGGAACTGTCCACCTACAATGAGCAGTTCTTC.

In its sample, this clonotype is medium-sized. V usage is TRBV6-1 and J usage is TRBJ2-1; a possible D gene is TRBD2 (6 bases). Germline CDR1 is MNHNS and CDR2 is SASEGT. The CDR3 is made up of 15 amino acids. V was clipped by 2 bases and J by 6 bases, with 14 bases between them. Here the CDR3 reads CASSEWSGRSNEQFF. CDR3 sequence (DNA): TGTGCCAGCAGTGAATGGAGCGGGCGCAGCAATGAGCAGTTCTTC.

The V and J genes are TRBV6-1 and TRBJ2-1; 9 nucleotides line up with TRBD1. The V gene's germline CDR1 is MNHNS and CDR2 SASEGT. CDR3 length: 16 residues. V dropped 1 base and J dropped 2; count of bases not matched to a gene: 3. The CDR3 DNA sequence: TGTGCCAGCAGTGAAGATGGGACAGGGACCTACAATGAGCAGTTCTTC. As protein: CASSEDGTGTYNEQFF.

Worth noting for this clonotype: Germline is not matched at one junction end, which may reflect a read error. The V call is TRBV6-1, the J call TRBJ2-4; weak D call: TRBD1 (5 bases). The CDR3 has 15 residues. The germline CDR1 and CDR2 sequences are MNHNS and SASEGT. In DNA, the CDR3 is TGTGCCAGCAGTGTAACTAATCTGGGGCTTTACATCCAGTACTTC. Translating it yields CASSVTNLGLYIQYF.

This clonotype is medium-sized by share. CDR3: CASTDGNTGELFF. DNA for the CDR3: TGCGCCAGCACCGACGGGAACACCGGGGAGCTGTTTTTT. The chain couples TRBV10-1 to TRBJ2-2, with unresolved D. Germline-derived CDR1 and CDR2 are WNHNN and SYGVQD (reference sequence). The CDR3 is made up of 13 amino acids. Trimming took off 7 bases at V and 1 base at J, with 7 bases between the two ends.